This T cell receptor (beta chain) stems from a study of TIL therapy for anti-PD-1-resistant metastatic lung cancer. Time point: pre-treatment sample, taken before nivolumab and TIL therapy. This CDR3 is built from 14 residues. V was pared by 5 bases and J by 1 base, with 11 bases between. Germline V gene data show CDR1 as SGHAT and CDR2 as FQNNGV. The immunoSEQ assay was v3. TCRdb's copy holds only in-frame clones and misses some; the assay was immunoSEQ multiplex PCR. The table lists 9,500 to 15,000 clones, around 80% of them singletons. The sequence was collected from a person aged 25 to 80 with non-small cell lung cancer. Material: blood, obtained at baseline. J is TRBJ2-5 and V is TRBV11-2; possibly TRBD1 for D (5 bases). Here the CDR3 DNA reads TGTGCCAGCAGCCTAGGGGCCGGCCAAGAGACCCAGTACTTC. It specifies CASSLGAGQETQYF. Combining the CDR3 with reference TRBV11-2 and TRBJ2-5 gives the whole variable domain EAGVAQSPRYKIIEKRQSVAFWCNPISGHATLYWYQQILGQGPKLLIQFQNNGVVDDSQLPKDRFSAERLKGVDSTLKIQPAKLEDSAVYLCASSLGAGQETQYFGPGTRLLVL.